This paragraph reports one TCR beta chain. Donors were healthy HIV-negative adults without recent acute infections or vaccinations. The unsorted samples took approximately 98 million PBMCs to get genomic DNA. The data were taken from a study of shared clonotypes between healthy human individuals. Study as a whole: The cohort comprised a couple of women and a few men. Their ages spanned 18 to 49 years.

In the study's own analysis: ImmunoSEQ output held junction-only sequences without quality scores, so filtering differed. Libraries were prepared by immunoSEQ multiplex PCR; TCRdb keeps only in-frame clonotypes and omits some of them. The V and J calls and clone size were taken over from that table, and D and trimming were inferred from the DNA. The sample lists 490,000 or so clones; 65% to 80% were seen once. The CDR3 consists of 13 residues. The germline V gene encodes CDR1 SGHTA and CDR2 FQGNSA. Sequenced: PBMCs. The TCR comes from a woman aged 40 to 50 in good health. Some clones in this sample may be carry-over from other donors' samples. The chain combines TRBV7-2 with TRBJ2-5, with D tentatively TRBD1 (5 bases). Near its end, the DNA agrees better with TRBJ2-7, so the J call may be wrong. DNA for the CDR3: TGTGCCAGCAGCCAACAGGCCTCCTACGAGCAGTACTTC. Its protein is CASSQQASYEQYF.